This T cell receptor beta chain was identified in a study of blood T cells in healthy people across ages. Regarding the study as a whole: Older age coincided with a roughly linear decline in TCR beta diversity per million T cells.

Combining a sample-barcoded 5' primer with a J-beta primer mix, a second PCR ran for about 7 to 11 cycles. TCRdb re-called the 5' RACE reads with MiXCR, one entry per CDR3 protein. This table holds roughly 1.9 million distinct CDR3 sequences, about two fifths found once. Donors ranged from roughly 6 to 90 years old and were healthy Caucasians in Russia. PBMCs were isolated at a quantity of at least 6.5 million per sample. Remarks on this clonotype: Its antigen is not known.

This TCR derives from a human donor in good health. Sequencing was done on a sample of blood.

CDR3 coding DNA: TGTGCCAGCAGCTTAGAGTCTTCACAGCCCCAGCATTTT. The encoded protein is CASSLESSQPQHF. The V and J genes are TRBV7-6 and TRBJ1-5, with D unclear. The CDR3 is 13 amino acids. In germline, CDR1 is SGHVS, CDR2 FNYEAQ. V was cut by 1 base and J by 7 bases, with 8 bases left in between.